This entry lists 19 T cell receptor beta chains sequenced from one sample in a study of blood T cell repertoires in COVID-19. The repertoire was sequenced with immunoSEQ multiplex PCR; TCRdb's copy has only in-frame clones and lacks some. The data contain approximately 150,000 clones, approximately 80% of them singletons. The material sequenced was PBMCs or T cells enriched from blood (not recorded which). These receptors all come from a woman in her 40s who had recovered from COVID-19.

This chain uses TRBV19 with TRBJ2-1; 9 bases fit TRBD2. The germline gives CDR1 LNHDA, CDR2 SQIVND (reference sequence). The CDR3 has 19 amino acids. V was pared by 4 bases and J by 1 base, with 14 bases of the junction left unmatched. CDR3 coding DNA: TGTGCCAGTAGTAAGGGTAGCGGGAGCGCCACACCTTCCTACAATGAGCAGTTCTTC. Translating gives CASSKGSGSATPSYNEQFF.

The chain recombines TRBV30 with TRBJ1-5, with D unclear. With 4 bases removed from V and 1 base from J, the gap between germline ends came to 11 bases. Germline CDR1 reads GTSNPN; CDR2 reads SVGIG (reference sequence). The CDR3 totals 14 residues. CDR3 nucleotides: TGTGCCTGGAAAAGCGGAGGGAGCAATCAGCCCCAGCATTTT. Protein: CAWKSGGSNQPQHF.

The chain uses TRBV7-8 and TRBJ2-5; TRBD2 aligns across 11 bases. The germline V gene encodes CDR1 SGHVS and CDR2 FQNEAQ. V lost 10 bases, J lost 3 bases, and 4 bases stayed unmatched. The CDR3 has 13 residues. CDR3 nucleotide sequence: TGTGCCACCAGACTAGCGGGGAAAGAGACCCAGTACTTC. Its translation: CATRLAGKETQYF.

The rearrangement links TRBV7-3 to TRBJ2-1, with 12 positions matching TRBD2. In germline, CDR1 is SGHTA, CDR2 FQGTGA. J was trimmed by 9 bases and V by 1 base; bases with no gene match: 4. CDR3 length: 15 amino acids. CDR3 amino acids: CASSLSPSGRGEQFF. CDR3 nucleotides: TGTGCCAGCAGCTTAAGCCCTAGCGGGAGGGGTGAGCAGTTCTTC.

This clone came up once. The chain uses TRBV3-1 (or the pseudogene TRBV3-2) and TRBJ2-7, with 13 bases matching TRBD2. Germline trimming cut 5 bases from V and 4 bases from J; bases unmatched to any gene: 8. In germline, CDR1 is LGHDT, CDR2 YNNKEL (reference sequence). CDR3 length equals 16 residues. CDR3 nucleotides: TGTGCCAGCAGCACTCGGACTAGCGGGGGAGGTTACGAGCAGTACTTC. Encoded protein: CASSTRTSGGGYEQYF.

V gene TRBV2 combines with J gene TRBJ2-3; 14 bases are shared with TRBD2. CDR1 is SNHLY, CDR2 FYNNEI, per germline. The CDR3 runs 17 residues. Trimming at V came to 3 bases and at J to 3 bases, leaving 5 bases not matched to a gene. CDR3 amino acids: CASSDGTSGRITDTQYF. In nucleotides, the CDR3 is TGTGCCAGCAGTGACGGGACTAGCGGGAGAATTACAGATACGCAGTATTTT.

The CDR3 reads CASSPGLAGSYEQYF. In nucleotides, the CDR3 is TGTGCCAGCAGCCCGGGACTAGCGGGATCCTACGAGCAGTACTTC. This rearrangement joins TRBV11-2 to TRBJ2-7; 13 bases match TRBD2. The germline gives CDR1 SGHAT, CDR2 FQNNGV. Trimming at V came to 5 bases and at J to 1 base, leaving 2 bases not matched to a gene. This CDR3 spans 15 amino acids. Together with reference TRBV11-2 and TRBJ2-7, the CDR3 gives the full variable domain: EAGVAQSPRYKIIEKRQSVAFWCNPISGHATLYWYQQILGQGPKLLIQFQNNGVVDDSQLPKDRFSAERLKGVDSTLKIQPAKLEDSAVYLCASSPGLAGSYEQYFGPGTRLTVT.

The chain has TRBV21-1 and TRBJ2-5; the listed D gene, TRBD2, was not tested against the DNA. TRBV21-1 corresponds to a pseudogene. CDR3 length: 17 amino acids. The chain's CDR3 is CASSKVQSARGSKTQYF. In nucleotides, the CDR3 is TGTGCCAGCAGCAAAGTTCAGTCAGCCCGTGGTAGCAAGACCCAGTACTTC.

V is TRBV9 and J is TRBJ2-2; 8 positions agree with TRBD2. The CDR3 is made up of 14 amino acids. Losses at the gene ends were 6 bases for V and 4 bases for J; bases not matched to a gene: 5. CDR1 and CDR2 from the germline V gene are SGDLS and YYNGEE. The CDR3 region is CASTREVGTGELFF. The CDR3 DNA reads TGTGCCAGCACGCGGGAGGTCGGCACCGGGGAGCTGTTTTTT.

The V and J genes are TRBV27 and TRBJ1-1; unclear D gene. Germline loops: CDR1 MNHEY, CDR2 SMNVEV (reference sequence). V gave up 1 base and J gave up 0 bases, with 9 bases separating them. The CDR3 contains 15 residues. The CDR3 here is CASSLFGLMNTEAFF. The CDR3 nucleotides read TGTGCCAGCAGTTTATTCGGACTCATGAACACTGAAGCTTTCTTT.

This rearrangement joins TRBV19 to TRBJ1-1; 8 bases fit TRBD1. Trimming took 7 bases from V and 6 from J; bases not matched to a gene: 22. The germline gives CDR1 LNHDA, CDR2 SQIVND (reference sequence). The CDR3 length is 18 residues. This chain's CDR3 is CASMISDRGLFQVAEAFF. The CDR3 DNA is TGTGCCAGTATGATCTCCGACAGGGGATTATTCCAGGTCGCTGAAGCTTTCTTT.

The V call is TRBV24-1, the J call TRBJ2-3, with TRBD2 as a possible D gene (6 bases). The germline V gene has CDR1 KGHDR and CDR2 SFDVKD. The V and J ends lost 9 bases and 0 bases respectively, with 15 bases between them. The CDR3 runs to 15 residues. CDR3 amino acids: CATQGTGDSTDTQYF. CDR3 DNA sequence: TGTGCCACCCAAGGCACGGGGGACAGCACAGATACGCAGTATTTT.

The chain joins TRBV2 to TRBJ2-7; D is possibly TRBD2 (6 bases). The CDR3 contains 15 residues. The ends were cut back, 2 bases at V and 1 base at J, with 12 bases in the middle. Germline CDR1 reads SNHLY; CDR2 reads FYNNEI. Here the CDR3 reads CASSEIGAGSYEQYF. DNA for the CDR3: TGTGCCAGCAGTGAAATAGGCGCGGGATCCTACGAGCAGTACTTC.

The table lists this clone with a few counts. The CDR3 spells CATLADLSGDEQFF. CDR3 in DNA: TGTGCCACCCTAGCCGACCTCAGTGGGGATGAGCAGTTCTTC. This chain joins TRBV24-1 and TRBJ2-1, with D tentatively TRBD2 (5 bases). V was trimmed by 9 bases and J by 8 bases, leaving 19 bases between them. The CDR3 is made up of 14 amino acids. CDR1 KGHDR and CDR2 SFDVKD come from the germline V gene.

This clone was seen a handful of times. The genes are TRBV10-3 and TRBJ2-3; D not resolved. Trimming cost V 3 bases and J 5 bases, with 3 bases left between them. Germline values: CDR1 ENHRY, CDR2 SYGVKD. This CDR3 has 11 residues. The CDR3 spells CAISDIDTQYF. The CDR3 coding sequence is TGTGCCATCAGTGATATAGATACGCAGTATTTT.

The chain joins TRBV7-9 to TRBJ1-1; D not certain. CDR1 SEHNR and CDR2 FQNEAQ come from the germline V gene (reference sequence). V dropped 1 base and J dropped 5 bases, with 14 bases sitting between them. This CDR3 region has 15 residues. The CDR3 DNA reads TGTGCCAGCAGCTTAGACGAAAGCGTGTATACTGAAGCTTTCTTT. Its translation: CASSLDESVYTEAFF. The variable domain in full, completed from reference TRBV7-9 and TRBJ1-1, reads DTGVSQNPRHKITKRGQNVTFRCDPISEHNRLYWYRQTLGQGPEFLTYFQNEAQLEKSRLLSDRFSAERPKGSFSTLEIQRTEQGDSAMYLCASSLDESVYTEAFFGQGTRLTVV.

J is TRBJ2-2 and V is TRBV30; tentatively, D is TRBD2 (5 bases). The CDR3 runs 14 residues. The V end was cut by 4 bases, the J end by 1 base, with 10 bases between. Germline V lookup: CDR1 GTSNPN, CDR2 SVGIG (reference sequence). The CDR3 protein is CAWNLALNTGELFF. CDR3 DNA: TGTGCCTGGAACCTAGCACTGAACACCGGGGAGCTGTTTTTT.

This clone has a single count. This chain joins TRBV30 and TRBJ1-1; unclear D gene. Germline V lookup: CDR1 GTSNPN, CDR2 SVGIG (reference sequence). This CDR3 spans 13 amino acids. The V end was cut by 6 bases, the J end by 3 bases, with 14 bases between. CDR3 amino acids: CACNPSRDTEAFF. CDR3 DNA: TGTGCCTGCAACCCATCTCGGGACACTGAAGCTTTCTTT.

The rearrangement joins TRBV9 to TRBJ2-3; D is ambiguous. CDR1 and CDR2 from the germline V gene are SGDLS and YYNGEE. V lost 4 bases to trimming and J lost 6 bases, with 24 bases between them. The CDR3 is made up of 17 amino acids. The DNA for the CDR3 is TGTGCCAGCAGCTCTCCTGGGTTAGCTTACGCATGGGATACGCAGTATTTT. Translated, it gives CASSSPGLAYAWDTQYF. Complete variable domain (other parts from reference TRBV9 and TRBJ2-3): DSGVTQTPKHLITATGQRVTLRCSPRSGDLSVYWYQQSLDQGLQFLIQYYNGEERAKGNILERFSAQQFPDLHSELNLSSLELGDSALYFCASSSPGLAYAWDTQYFGPGTRLTVL.